This T cell receptor beta chain emerged from a study of T-cell memory formation after mild COVID-19. The length of the CDR3 is 15 residues. The V gene's germline CDR1 is SGDLS and CDR2 YYNGEE. The V end was cut by 0 bases, the J end by 5 bases, with 11 bases between. This clonotype was picked up a small number of times. No antigen is known for it. TCRdb fed the 5' RACE reads into MiXCR, producing one record per CDR3 protein. The sample has hundreds of thousands of distinct CDR3 sequences; approximately 18% are singletons. Study results and limitations: Contracting CD4+ clones lay largely in CM and EM, with CD8+ ones residing in EMRA.

What was sequenced was PBMCs or a T cell subset sorted from them (not recorded which). This receptor was identified in an adult woman who had mild COVID-19 (a few samples of this study predate the infection). Cell type and time point are not known. This chain uses TRBV9 with TRBJ2-2; no reliable D call. The CDR3 DNA reads as TGTGCCAGCAGCGTAGCGCCAACCACGACCGGGGAGCTGTTTTTT. Its translation: CASSVAPTTTGELFF.